This TCR beta chain was sequenced in a study of cytomegalovirus exposure and HLA in healthy donors. Study in general: Around 89 million unique TCRs from HLA-typed donors made up an early data release. Overall study findings and caveats: Reports described diagnosis of cytomegalovirus status by the classifier as highly specific and sensitive. Sequences of the TCR beta chain were said to predict the HLA-A and HLA-B alleles of most subjects accurately.

Regarding this clone: Antigen: not known.

CDR3 size: 13 residues. Germline loops: CDR1 MNHNS, CDR2 SASEGT. V gave up 7 bases and J gave up 4 bases, with 13 bases separating them. PCR amplification relied on 60 Vbeta primers (plus 13 Jbeta primers). Some clones are missing from TCRdb's copy, which holds only in-frame ones; the method was immunoSEQ multiplex PCR. The sample has 200,000 or so clones, 81% seen once. V gene TRBV6-1 combines with J gene TRBJ1-2; D is perhaps TRBD1 (6 bases). Sequences were obtained from PBMCs. The receptor was isolated from a woman aged 18-29 years in good health and CMV-seropositive. CDR3 nucleotide sequence: TGTGCCAGCACCAGGACAGACTCCTATGGCTACACCTTC. Protein: CASTRTDSYGYTF.